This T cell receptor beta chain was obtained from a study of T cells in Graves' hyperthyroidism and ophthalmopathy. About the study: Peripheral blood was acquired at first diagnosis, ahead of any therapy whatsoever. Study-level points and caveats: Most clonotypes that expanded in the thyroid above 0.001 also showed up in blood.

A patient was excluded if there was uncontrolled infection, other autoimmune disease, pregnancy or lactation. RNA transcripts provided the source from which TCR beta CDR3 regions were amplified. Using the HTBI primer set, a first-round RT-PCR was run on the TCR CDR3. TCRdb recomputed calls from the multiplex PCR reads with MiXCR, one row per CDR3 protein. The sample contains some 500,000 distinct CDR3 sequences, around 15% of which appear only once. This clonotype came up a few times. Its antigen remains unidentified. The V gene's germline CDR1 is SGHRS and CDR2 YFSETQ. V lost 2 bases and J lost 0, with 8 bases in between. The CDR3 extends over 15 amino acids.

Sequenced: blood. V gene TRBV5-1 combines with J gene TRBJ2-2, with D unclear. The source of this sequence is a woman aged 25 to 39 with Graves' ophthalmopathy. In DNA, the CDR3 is TGCGCCAGCAGCTTTGGACGATCGAACACCGGGGAGCTGTTTTTT. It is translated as CASSFGRSNTGELFF.